The clone carrying this T cell receptor beta chain was recorded at least ten times. Its antigen remains unknown. V lost 5 bases to trimming and J lost 10 bases; unmatched junction nucleotides: 9. CDR1 MNHEY and CDR2 SVGAGI come from the germline V gene. The CDR3 loop spans 14 amino acids. The data derive from a study of human T cells and chemical hapten exposure. Study observations and caveats: Compared to controls, expanded TCRs made significantly more large clusters of similar CDR3s.

Described time point: pre-sensitization, week 0. Treatment defined: therapeutic diphenylcyclopropenone sensitization with weekly scalp DPC. Sample donors consisted of patients with alopecia, aged 18 to 70 years, who were suitable for DPC. Total RNA was isolated from whole blood that had not been fractionated. Unique molecular identifiers were linked by the library to individual cDNA molecules. TCRdb processed the RACE reads anew with MiXCR; each CDR3 protein has one entry. The sample lists around 180,000 distinct CDR3 sequences, approximately 29% occurring once. This TCR was sampled from a woman aged 25 to 39 with alopecia areata. Some clones in this sample may be carry-over from other donors' samples. The V call is TRBV6-5, the J call TRBJ2-1; 9 nucleotides match TRBD1. Source: whole blood, taken in connection with sensitization to the hapten diphenylcyclopropenone (DPC). Here the CDR3 reads CASSIGTGPGEQFF. CDR3 DNA sequence: TGTGCCAGCAGTATTGGGACAGGGCCTGGGGAGCAGTTCTTC.